Below, 4 T cell receptor beta chains from the same sample are listed, as sequenced in a study of T cells after yellow fever vaccination (dated 2019 in TCRdb). The library was made by 5' RACE. The run used an Illumina HiSeq 2500. The public reads were quality trimmed at Q25 with fastp and then assembled into clones with MiXCR by TCRdb, keeping productive beta chains. Records with the same CDR3 protein are collapsed into one entry carrying the most frequent genes and DNA. For this sample there are 500,000 to 700,000 distinct CDR3 sequences; 15% to 20% appear just once. Approximately 15% of the sample is held by the ten biggest clonotypes. This specimen's treatment or condition label, interpreted: live attenuated yellow fever vaccine strain. Sequencing was performed on PBMCs, taken 15 days after the yellow fever booster vaccination. Receptors originate from a man aged 30 to 39 who received the YFV17D yellow fever vaccine.

The chain joins TRBV13 to TRBJ2-3; D might be TRBD1 (6 bases). The germline CDR1 and CDR2 sequences are PRHDT and FYEKMQ (reference sequence). The CDR3 consists of 14 residues. The V end lost 5 bases, the J end lost 5 bases, and 14 bases lay between the germline ends. For the CDR3, the DNA is TGTGCCAGCAGCCCCACCGTAGGGGGAGATACGCAGTATTTT. It translates to CASSPTVGGDTQYF.

V usage is TRBV12-3 or TRBV12-4 and J usage is TRBJ1-1; D ambiguous. Trimming took off 5 bases at V and 1 base at J, with 11 bases between the two ends. This CDR3 is built from 14 residues. CDR3 sequence: CASSLPGQNTEAFF. CDR3 nucleotide sequence: TGTGCCAGCAGTCTCCCTGGCCAGAACACTGAAGCTTTCTTT.

The chain employs TRBV7-9 and TRBJ2-3; D may be TRBD1 or TRBD2 (5 bases each). This CDR3 is 14 amino acids long. The germline V gene has CDR1 SEHNR and CDR2 FQNEAQ (reference sequence). Trimming pared 6 bases from V and 0 bases from J, leaving 10 bases between. For the CDR3, the DNA is TGTGCCAGCAGGAGGGGAACTAGCACAGATACGCAGTATTTT. Translating gives CASRRGTSTDTQYF.

This chain joins TRBV7-3 and TRBJ2-1; D gene unclear. The V end lost 5 bases, the J end lost 0 bases, and 11 bases lay between the germline ends. The CDR3 contains 15 residues. Germline V CDR1 and CDR2: SGHTA, FQGTGA. CDR3 protein: CASSPHRLSYNEQFF. In DNA, the CDR3 is TGTGCCAGCAGCCCACATCGCCTCTCCTACAATGAGCAGTTCTTC.